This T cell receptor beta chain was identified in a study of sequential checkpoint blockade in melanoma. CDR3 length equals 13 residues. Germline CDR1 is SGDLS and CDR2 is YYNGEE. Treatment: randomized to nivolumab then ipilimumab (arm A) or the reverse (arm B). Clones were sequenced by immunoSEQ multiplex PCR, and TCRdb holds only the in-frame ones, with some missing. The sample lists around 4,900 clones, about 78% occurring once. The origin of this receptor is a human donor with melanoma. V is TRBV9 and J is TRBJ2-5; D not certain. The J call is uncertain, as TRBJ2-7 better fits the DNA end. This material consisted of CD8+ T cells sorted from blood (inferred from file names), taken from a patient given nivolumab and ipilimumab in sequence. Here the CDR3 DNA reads TGTGCCAGCAGCGCTCAAAACTCCTACGAGCAGTACTTC. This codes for CASSAQNSYEQYF.